Reported below is one TCR beta chain. CD45RO-negative CD8 cells positively selected for CCR7 made up the naive population, which excluded terminally differentiated effector memory CD45RA+ cells. The method was immunoSEQ multiplex PCR; TCRdb's version includes in-frame clones alone and lacks a portion of them. The profile shows over 2,000,000 clones, 90% to 95% of them singletons. The sample originates from a study of shared clonotypes between healthy human individuals. J lost 5 bases, V lost 5 bases, and 8 bases had no gene match. This CDR3 is 14 amino acids long. The germline V gene has CDR1 MNHEY and CDR2 SMNVEV (reference sequence).

The clonotype was recovered from a man aged 18-30 years in good health. Some clones in this sample may be carry-over from other donors' samples. Sequenced input: naive CD8+ T cells from PBMCs. The rearrangement joins TRBV27 to TRBJ2-7; 8 nucleotides match TRBD1. CDR3 bases: TGTGCCAGCAGTCCCCTGGGACAGGTCGACGAGCAGTACTTC. This codes for CASSPLGQVDEQYF.